This TCR beta chain derives from a study of read filtering for tumor transcriptome and immune sequencing. Molecular barcoded adaptors covering alpha/delta and beta/gamma chains were used on roughly 370 ng RNA. One entry per CDR3 protein, called by TCRdb with MiXCR from the reads. The data show about 39,000 distinct CDR3 sequences, with 13% to 15% seen just once and around 7% held by the top ten. This clonotype was observed at least ten times. The antigen remains undetermined. This CDR3 comprises 18 residues. V shed 3 bases and J 3 bases; nucleotides not matched to a gene: 11. Germline CDR1 is SEHNR and CDR2 is FQNEAQ (reference sequence). Points from the study as a whole: IR-seq captured clonotypes deeper and more reliably than RNA-seq.

Material for sequencing was a population of CD138-negative cells sorted from bone marrow. The chain uses TRBV7-9 and TRBJ1-1; 12 nucleotides agree with TRBD1. The sequence was obtained from a donor aged 40 or over with multiple myeloma. The CDR3 DNA is TGTGCCAGCAGCTTGTTTCCCGGGACAGGGGGCTTACACACTGAAGCTTTCTTT. Protein sequence: CASSLFPGTGGLHTEAFF.